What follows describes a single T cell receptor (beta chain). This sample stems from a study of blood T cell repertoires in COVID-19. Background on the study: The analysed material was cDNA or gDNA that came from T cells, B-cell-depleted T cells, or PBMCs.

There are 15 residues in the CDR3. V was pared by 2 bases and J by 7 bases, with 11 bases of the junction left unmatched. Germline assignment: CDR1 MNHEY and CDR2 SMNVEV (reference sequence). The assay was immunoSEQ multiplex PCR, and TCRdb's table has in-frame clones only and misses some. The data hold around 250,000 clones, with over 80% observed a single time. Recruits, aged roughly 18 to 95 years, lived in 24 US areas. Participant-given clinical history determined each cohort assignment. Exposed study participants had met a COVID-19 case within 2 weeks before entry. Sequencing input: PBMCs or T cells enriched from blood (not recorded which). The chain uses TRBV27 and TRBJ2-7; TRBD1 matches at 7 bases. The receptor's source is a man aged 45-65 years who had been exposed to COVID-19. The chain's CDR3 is CASSLPPGQPSEQYV. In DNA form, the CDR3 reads TGTGCCAGCAGTTTACCCCCGGGACAGCCTTCGGAGCAGTACGTC.